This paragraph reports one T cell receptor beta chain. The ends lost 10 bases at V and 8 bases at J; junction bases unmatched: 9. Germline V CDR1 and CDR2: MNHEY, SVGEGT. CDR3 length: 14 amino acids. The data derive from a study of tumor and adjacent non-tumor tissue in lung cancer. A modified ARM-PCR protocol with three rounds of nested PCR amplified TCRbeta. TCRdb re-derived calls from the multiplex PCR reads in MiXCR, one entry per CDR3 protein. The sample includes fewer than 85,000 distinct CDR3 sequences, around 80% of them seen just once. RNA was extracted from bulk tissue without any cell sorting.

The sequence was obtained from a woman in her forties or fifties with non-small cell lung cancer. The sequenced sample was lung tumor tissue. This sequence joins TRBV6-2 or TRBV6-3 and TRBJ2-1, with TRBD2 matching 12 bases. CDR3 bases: TGTGCCATCAGGACTAGCGGGACTAACGATGAGCAGTTCTTC. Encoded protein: CAIRTSGTNDEQFF.